These T cell receptor beta chains were read from a single sample in a study of cytomegalovirus exposure and HLA in healthy donors. Profiling relied on immunoSEQ multiplex PCR, and the TCRdb table lists in-frame clones only, not all of them. The sample has under 150,000 clones; roughly 74% are singletons. The sequenced sample consisted of PBMCs. The source is a woman aged 40 to 50 in good health and CMV-seropositive. The CDR3 runs from the conserved cysteine through the conserved F or W. Fields, in order: CDR3 protein, CDR3 DNA, D gene, CDR3 length, V gene, J gene, clone size. D genes are given only for firm matches. The size entry is marked missing in some rows and otherwise reads once, few, many or a size class.

CASSPFEVWASAYNEQFF,TGTGCCAGCAGCCCCTTTGAAGTCTGGGCCTCGGCCTACAATGAGCAGTTCTTC,-,18,TRBV13,TRBJ2-1,-
CASSAEVHYGYTF,TGTGCCAGCAGTGCAGAGGTCCACTATGGCTACACCTTC,-,13,TRBV6-1,TRBJ1-2,-
CASRASGNQPQHF,TGTGCCAGCAGGGCTTCGGGGAATCAGCCCCAGCATTTT,-,13,TRBV27,TRBJ1-5,-
CASSLAALAGGETQYF,TGTGCCAGCAGCTTAGCAGCTCTAGCGGGAGGGGAGACCCAGTACTTC,TRBD2,16,TRBV7-8,TRBJ2-5,-
CASSTQAFGYGYTF,TGTGCCAGCAGCACGCAGGCGTTTGGCTATGGCTACACCTTC,-,14,TRBV7-8,TRBJ1-2,-
CAWSPTAGEQFF,TGTGCCTGGAGTCCGACAGCGGGAGAGCAGTTCTTC,TRBD2,12,TRBV30,TRBJ2-1,-
CATRRTGNNQPQHF,TGTGCCACCAGAAGGACAGGCAATAATCAGCCCCAGCATTTT,TRBD1,14,TRBV15,TRBJ1-5,-
CASSGRVADSYEQYF,TGTGCCAGCAGTGGCAGGGTAGCGGACTCCTACGAGCAGTACTTC,-,15,TRBV6-1,TRBJ2-7,-
CASSQGLSNYGYTF,TGTGCCAGCAGCCAGGGACTGTCCAACTATGGCTACACCTTC,-,14,TRBV7-9,TRBJ1-2,-
CASSLVGGTYEQYF,TGCGCCAGCAGCTTGGTAGGGGGTACCTACGAGCAGTACTTC,-,14,TRBV5-1,TRBJ2-7,-
CASPQPGGANTEAFF,TGTGCCAGCCCCCAACCGGGGGGCGCGAACACTGAAGCTTTCTTT,-,15,TRBV28,TRBJ1-1,-
CASSLETGGRAYEQYF,TGCGCCAGCAGCTTGGAGACGGGCGGGAGGGCCTACGAGCAGTACTTC,TRBD2,16,TRBV5-1,TRBJ2-7,few
CASRDQAGGANVLTF,TGTGCCAGCAGGGACCAAGCGGGGGGGGCCAACGTCCTGACTTTC,TRBD2,15,TRBV6-1,TRBJ2-6,-
CASRAPSRRNEQFF,TGTGCCAGCAGGGCTCCTTCTAGACGAAATGAGCAGTTCTTC,-,14,TRBV28,TRBJ2-1,once
CASSRYGGETQYF,TGTGCCAGCAGCCGCTACGGGGGAGAGACCCAGTACTTC,-,13,TRBV11-3,TRBJ2-5,-
CASSETHRAYYEQFF,TGTGCCAGCAGCGAGACCCACAGGGCGTACTATGAGCAGTTCTTC,-,15,TRBV9,TRBJ2-1,-
CASSLVRGGADTQYF,TGTGCCAGCAGCTTAGTTCGAGGGGGCGCAGATACGCAGTATTTT,TRBD1,15,TRBV7-8,TRBJ2-3,-
CASPWDSGPFGEKLFF,TGTGCCAGTCCATGGGACAGTGGACCTTTCGGTGAAAAACTGTTTTTT,TRBD1,16,TRBV18,TRBJ1-4,-
CASKKRTANTGELFF,TGTGCCAGCAAAAAGAGGACAGCCAACACCGGGGAGCTGTTTTTT,-,15,TRBV2,TRBJ2-2,-
CASSFRPGVETQYF,TGTGCCAGCAGCTTTCGTCCGGGAGTAGAGACCCAGTACTTC,-,14,TRBV7-2,TRBJ2-5,few
CASSFWTGDTDTQYF,TGTGCCAGCAGCTTCTGGACAGGGGACACAGATACGCAGTATTTT,TRBD1,15,TRBV5-4,TRBJ2-3,-
CASSFPPSGVSETQYF,TGTGCCAGCAGCTTCCCACCCAGCGGGGTCAGCGAGACCCAGTACTTC,TRBD2,16,TRBV11-2,TRBJ2-5,-
CASSPRTSGVGLDEQFF,TGTGCCAGCAGCCCGAGGACTAGCGGGGTTGGGCTGGATGAGCAGTTCTTC,TRBD2,17,TRBV9,TRBJ2-1,once
CASSPRQGSYEQYF,TGCGCCAGCAGCCCAAGACAGGGTTCCTACGAGCAGTACTTC,TRBD1,14,TRBV5-1,TRBJ2-7,-
CASSRDRTNSPLHF,TGTGCCAGCAGTCGGGACAGGACAAATTCACCCCTCCACTTT,TRBD1,14,TRBV6-1,TRBJ1-6,-